This entry features one T cell receptor beta chain sequence. Its antigen is as yet unknown. Though nominally healthy at sampling, donors likely had unrecorded immune exposures. Germline V CDR1 and CDR2: SGHAT, FQNNGV. After removal of 5 bases from V and 1 base from J, the junction contained 7 bases not matched to a gene. This CDR3 contains 16 residues. The source of the sample is a study of cytomegalovirus exposure and HLA in healthy donors. It was with 60 Vbeta and 13 Jbeta primers that the PCR ran. TCRdb's copy holds only in-frame clones and misses some; the assay was immunoSEQ multiplex PCR. This table has under 55,000 clones, 72% appearing once. Study results and limitations: Rarity marked most TCR sequences, yet some public TCRs occurred in many donors.

The V call is TRBV11-2, the J call TRBJ1-3, with 8 positions matching TRBD1. This receptor was taken from a woman in her 50s in good health and CMV-seronegative. The sample taken for sequencing was PBMCs. In DNA form, the CDR3 reads TGTGCCAGCAGCCCGGACAGGGCCACATCTGGAAACACCATATATTTT. Its translation is CASSPDRATSGNTIYF.